This paragraph reports one T cell receptor (beta chain). Germline CDR1 and CDR2: MNHEY and SVGAGI. This CDR3 is 15 amino acids long. The V gene end was trimmed by 2 bases and the J gene end by 5 bases; junction bases not matched to a gene: 7. The data are from a study of OX40 agonist ivuxolimab in advanced cancers. Clones were read by immunoSEQ multiplex PCR, and TCRdb kept only the in-frame ones, dropping some. The table lists about 22,000 clones, roughly 80% of them singletons, with about 22% in the top ten. The V gene is TRBV6-5, the J gene TRBJ2-5; 8 bases map to TRBD1. The sample consisted of CD4+ or CD8+ T cells sorted from blood, taken in a trial of the OX40 agonist ivuxolimab. This receptor was taken from an adult with an advanced solid tumor such as melanoma, head and neck, liver or kidney cancer. CDR3: CASSYAGTGGETQYF. In DNA, the CDR3 is TGTGCCAGCAGTTACGCGGGGACAGGAGGGGAGACCCAGTACTTC.